This TCR beta chain was profiled in a study of neurological immune-mediated disorders. V trimming: 6 bases; J trimming: 0 bases; junction bases outside the gene matches: 10. The V gene's germline CDR1 is MNHEY and CDR2 SMNVEV (reference sequence). This CDR3 has 18 amino acids. TCRdb called the 5' RACE reads again in MiXCR, with one record for every CDR3 protein. Among under 50,000 distinct CDR3 sequences listed, over 20% were seen once. Unsorted libraries were derived from 2 million PBMCs stored at -80 C. Study-level points and caveats: Multiple sclerosis, the disease with the least TCR clonal expansion, fell below healthy controls, whereas HTLV-1-associated myelopathy showed the most.

The sample holds many counts of this clonotype. Antigen specificity is unknown. The receptor comes from a woman in her 70s in good health. This sequence joins TRBV27 and TRBJ2-6; 8 bases line up with TRBD1. Sequencing input: PBMCs. CDR3 sequence: CASRYNTGGSSGANVLTF. CDR3 nucleotide sequence: TGTGCCAGCAGGTACAATACAGGGGGGAGCTCTGGGGCCAACGTCCTGACTTTC.